This T cell receptor beta chain stems from a study of blood T cell repertoires in COVID-19 (dated by TCRdb to 2020 to 2022). General notes on the study: Collaborator samples came from the United States, Italy and Spain and covered acute and convalescent phases of COVID-19. Where HLA class I and class II types were available, the types were taken from metadata supplied by the sample provider, not from assay-based typing. The dataset comprised deeply sampled blood TCRbeta repertoires from subjects exposed to, actively infected with, or recovered from COVID-19. A freely available public database, intended as a resource for researchers studying the immune response to SARS-CoV-2, is where the repertoires were released. The prospective study material was composed of cDNA or gDNA derived from T cells, B-cell-depleted T cells, or PBMCs. Nearly every sample came with metadata listing a de-identified subject ID, COVID-19 status, age in years and sex. Samples were obtained from the ongoing ImmuneRACE study (first 160 participants) and from some 1,200 subjects provided by 6 global collaborators.

In the prospective study, participants were 18 to 89 years old, resided in 20 to 30 geographic areas of the United States, and were enrolled through a virtual design. In the prospective study, participants were assigned to cohorts based on the clinical history participants reported in a screening survey and a study questionnaire. Mobile phlebotomists in the prospective study collected whole blood, serum and a nasopharyngeal or oropharyngeal swab from every participant. Over a 2-month period, participants in the prospective study had the option of providing additional blood draws and questionnaires. Prospective study blood samples were shipped either frozen or at room temperature before DNA extraction. Results the study describes overall, beyond this receptor: The quantity of clinical and demographic metadata differed by source and by participant and was supplied without curation.

The immunoSEQ Assay, a bias-controlled multiplex PCR, was used to amplify TCRbeta CDR3 regions from genomic DNA. Processing in the source paper ran as follows. Within the assay, amplification of reference gene primers was used to estimate how many nucleated cells each sample contained. To quantify the absolute abundance of each unique TCRbeta CDR3 rearrangement, sequence reads were collapsed and filtered. For each sample, productive Simpson clonality was calculated as the square root of Simpson's diversity index across productive rearrangements. Imported from immuneACCESS, the table was reduced by TCRdb to in-frame sequences with V and J called. These copies leave out some clones; in studies compared against another copy, an unresolved V gene accounts for under half, and the cause of the remainder is not known. The V and J calls and clone size come from that table; D and trimming were worked out from the DNA. The sample has about 220,000 clones on record, about 80% of them singletons. The ten top clones hold about 1.3% of the sample.

On this clone: No cognate antigen has been identified for it. The input lacks base qualities; no much larger clone sits a single base away.

CDR1 and CDR2 were assigned from the germline V gene as LGHNA and YSLEER. V is clipped by 1 base and J by 11 bases, and the sequence between their germline boundaries is 17 bases long. Including the terminal cysteine and phenylalanine, the CDR3 comprises 14 residues. The sequence is cut down to CDR3 DNA, 42 bases in frame from base 1. Recombination connected TRBV4-3 to TRBJ1-1; no D gene can be assigned with confidence. This TCR was sampled from a woman aged 40 to 50 with acute COVID-19. Sequencing input: PBMCs or T cells enriched from blood (not recorded which). Read as DNA, the sequence is TGCGCCAGCAGCCAAGTTATGACTCCTGGAACGGCTTTCTTT. The translation is CASSQVMTPGTAFF.